The 22 T cell receptor beta chains in this list originate from one sample, sequenced in a study of cytomegalovirus exposure and HLA in healthy donors. The PCR contained 60 Vbeta and 13 Jbeta primers. Clones were read by immunoSEQ multiplex PCR, and TCRdb kept only the in-frame ones, dropping some. The sample yields some 100,000 clones, 79% seen once. Sequencing input: PBMCs. These receptors came from a female donor in good health and CMV-seropositive.

Comments on this clone: One end of the junction is discordant with germline, which a read error may explain. The chain uses TRBV19 and TRBJ2-6, with 8 bases fitting TRBD2. Germline V CDR1 and CDR2: LNHDA, SQIVND (reference sequence). The CDR3 runs 18 residues. The CDR3 DNA sequence: TGTGCCAGTAGTATGAGCGGGGGACGCATCTCTGGGGCCAACGGCCTGACTTTC. Its translation: CASSMSGGRISGANGLTF.

V is TRBV10-3 and J is TRBJ1-1; tentative D call: TRBD1 (5 bases). Germline CDR1 is ENHRY and CDR2 is SYGVKD. CDR3 length: 14 residues. Trimming cost V 4 bases and J 6 bases, with 15 bases left between them. For the CDR3, the DNA is TGTGCCATCAGTGGATTGGGGGGAGGCTCTGAAGCTTTCTTT. Protein sequence: CAISGLGGGSEAFF.

V gene TRBV18 combines with J gene TRBJ2-7; 9 nucleotides match TRBD2. V lost 3 bases and J lost 6; bases outside the gene matches: 3. This CDR3 comprises 13 residues. Looked up from germline, CDR1 is KGHSH and CDR2 is LQKENI. CDR3 amino acids: CASSPLAGSEQYF. CDR3 nucleotides: TGTGCCAGCTCACCCCTAGCGGGGAGCGAGCAGTACTTC.

The rearrangement joins TRBV19 to TRBJ1-5; tentatively, D is TRBD1 (5 bases). Germline V CDR1 and CDR2: LNHDA, SQIVND (reference sequence). V lost 3 bases and J 0 bases, leaving 6 bases between the germline ends. This CDR3 has 14 residues. CDR3: CASSMTVSNQPQHF. The CDR3 region has the DNA TGTGCCAGTAGTATGACAGTTAGCAATCAGCCCCAGCATTTT.

The chain joins TRBV21-1 to TRBJ2-3; no check of the table's D call, TRBD2, against the DNA was made. TRBV21-1 is annotated as a pseudogene. The CDR3 totals 19 residues. The CDR3 sequence is CASSKEGLAGPRREDTQYF. In DNA form, the CDR3 reads TGTGCCAGCAGCAAGGAGGGACTAGCGGGGCCCCGTCGGGAAGATACGCAGTATTTT.

This clone was seen a few times. V is TRBV29-1 and J is TRBJ1-1; D possibly corresponds to TRBD1 (6 bases). In germline, CDR1 is SQVTM, CDR2 ANQGSEA. Trimming stripped 4 bases from V and 2 bases from J, with 11 bases between. The length of the CDR3 is 13 residues. Written as DNA, the CDR3 is TGCAGCGTTGGGGGGCAGGGAAACACTGAAGCTTTCTTT. Amino acid sequence: CSVGGQGNTEAFF. Full variable domain (missing parts from reference TRBV29-1 and TRBJ1-1): SAVISQKPSRDICQRGTSLTIQCQVDSQVTMMFWYRQQPGQSLTLIATANQGSEATYESGFVIDKFPISRPNLTFSTLTVSNMSPEDSSIYLCSVGGQGNTEAFFGQGTRLTVV.

The V and J genes are TRBV7-9 and TRBJ2-1, with 8 bases fitting TRBD1. CDR3 length: 14 amino acids. The germline V gene has CDR1 SEHNR and CDR2 FQNEAQ (reference sequence). V was pared by 5 bases and J by 7 bases, with 7 bases of the junction left unmatched. As DNA, the CDR3 is TGTGCCAGCAGCCCCCTGGACAGGGCTAATGAGCAGTTCTTC. Encoded protein: CASSPLDRANEQFF.

The gene calls are TRBV2 and TRBJ2-2, with D possibly matching TRBD2 (6 bases). The germline V gene encodes CDR1 SNHLY and CDR2 FYNNEI. V shed 7 bases and J shed 3 bases, with 15 bases lying between them. The CDR3 has 15 amino acids. For the CDR3, the DNA is TGTGCCAGCAAAAAGGGACTCAAGGACACCGGGGAGCTGTTTTTT. This gives the protein CASKKGLKDTGELFF.

The rearrangement uses TRBV7-9 and TRBJ1-4; D is unresolved. V was pared by 2 bases and J by 0 bases, with 7 bases between. The CDR3 contains 15 residues. The germline V gene has CDR1 SEHNR and CDR2 FQNEAQ (reference sequence). The CDR3 coding sequence is TGTGCCAGCAGCTTATCGTCTGCAACTAATGAAAAACTGTTTTTT. Protein product: CASSLSSATNEKLFF.

This clone was counted a few times. In nucleotides, the CDR3 is TGCGCCAGCAGCTTGGCGCGCCAGGGGGTTGGGTACAATGAGCAGTTCTTC. Translation gives CASSLARQGVGYNEQFF. This chain uses TRBV5-1 with TRBJ2-1; 7 bases are shared with TRBD1. Trimming removed 0 bases from V and 4 bases from J; junction bases left unmatched: 10. Germline assignment: CDR1 SGHRS and CDR2 YFSETQ. The CDR3 consists of 17 residues.

In its sample, this clone was seen a few times. The CDR3, as DNA: TGTGCCAGTAGATATCGGACAGGAGCTCAGCCCCAGCATTTT. Residues: CASRYRTGAQPQHF. This chain joins TRBV19 and TRBJ1-5; TRBD1 aligns across 7 bases. CDR1 is LNHDA and CDR2 is SQIVND in the germline V gene (reference sequence). V gave up 6 bases and J gave up 6 bases; unmatched junction bases: 8. This CDR3 is built from 14 residues.

The genes are TRBV2 and TRBJ2-7; 11 positions agree with TRBD1. The CDR3 covers 15 residues. Germline loops: CDR1 SNHLY, CDR2 FYNNEI. The J segment lost 2 bases and the V segment lost 5 bases, leaving 5 bases of the junction unmatched. The CDR3 DNA follows: TGTGCCAGCAGTCCCGGGACAGGGGGAGCCTACGAGCAGTACTTC. Translating gives CASSPGTGGAYEQYF.

This clone was seen once. One end of the junction does not line up with germline, which may come from a read error. The J gene is TRBJ2-7, the V gene TRBV7-9; 7 nucleotides line up with TRBD1. The CDR3 sequence is 13 residues long. Germline V CDR1 and CDR2: SEHNR, FQNEAQ (reference sequence). The CDR3 region has the DNA TGTTCCAGCAGCTTAGGGACAGACTACGAGCAGTACTTC. This codes for CSSSLGTDYEQYF.

The chain has TRBV6-6 and TRBJ1-6; 9 bases agree with TRBD1. The CDR3 covers 15 residues. V shed 6 bases, J shed 7 bases, and the junction held 7 bases outside the gene matches. Germline-derived CDR1 and CDR2 are MNHNY and SVGAGI (reference sequence). CDR3: CASSPRQGENSPLHF. The CDR3 DNA reads TGTGCCAGCAGCCCCCGACAGGGGGAAAATTCACCCCTCCACTTT.

The chain joins TRBV29-1 to TRBJ2-7; D unresolved. The length of the CDR3 is 11 residues. Germline V gives CDR1 SQVTM, CDR2 ANQGSEA. Trimming cost V 4 bases and J 3 bases, with 7 bases left between them. CDR3 in amino acids: CSVGAGYEQYF. CDR3 sequence (DNA): TGCAGCGTTGGGGCAGGCTACGAGCAGTACTTC.

The chain joins TRBV7-2 to TRBJ2-6; D is uncertain. CDR3 length: 14 residues. Germline CDR1 is SGHTA and CDR2 is FQGNSA. V was shortened by 3 bases and J by 2 bases, with 5 bases between the two germline ends. The CDR3 coding sequence is TGTGCCAGCAGCTTTAACACTGGGGCCAACGTCCTGACTTTC. Translation gives CASSFNTGANVLTF.

V is TRBV5-1 and J is TRBJ1-2, with D possibly being TRBD1 (5 bases). The germline V gene has CDR1 SGHRS and CDR2 YFSETQ. This CDR3 is 15 amino acids long. V lost 7 bases to trimming and J lost 2 bases, with 18 bases between them. The CDR3 sequence: CASPPGRGLNYGYTF. CDR3 nucleotides: TGCGCCAGCCCTCCCGGACGGGGGTTGAACTATGGCTACACCTTC. The full variable domain, completed using reference TRBV5-1 and TRBJ1-2, is KAGVTQTPRYLIKTRGQQVTLSCSPISGHRSVSWYQQTPGQGLQFLFEYFSETQRNKGNFPGRFSGRQFSNSRSEMNVSTLELGDSALYLCASPPGRGLNYGYTFGSGTRLTVV.

The chain links TRBV10-3 to TRBJ1-2; D possibly corresponds to TRBD1 (6 bases). The CDR3 has 13 amino acids. The V gene's germline CDR1 is ENHRY and CDR2 SYGVKD. With 3 bases removed from V and 7 bases from J, the gap between germline ends came to 12 bases. CDR3 sequence (DNA): TGTGCCATCAGTGAACAGGGTGGGTCTGGCTACACCTTC. Its protein product is CAISEQGGSGYTF.

V usage is TRBV9 and J usage is TRBJ2-3, with 13 bases lining up with TRBD2. Germline CDR1 is SGDLS and CDR2 is YYNGEE. Trimming took 3 bases from V and 5 from J; bases not matched to a gene: 9. The CDR3 runs to 17 residues. The CDR3 coding sequence is TGTGCCAGCAGCGCGCCTACTAGCGGGGGGGCAGGAGATACGCAGTATTTT. Amino acid sequence: CASSAPTSGGAGDTQYF.

The chain carries TRBV5-4 and TRBJ2-5; TRBD2 aligns across 8 bases. Germline V CDR1 and CDR2: SGHNT, YYREEE (reference sequence). The V segment lost 4 bases and the J segment 2 bases; nucleotides outside the gene matches: 4. The CDR3 totals 14 residues. Written as DNA, the CDR3 is TGTGCCAGCAGCCCGGGGGGGGTACAAGAGACCCAGTACTTC. Translating gives CASSPGGVQETQYF.

The rearrangement uses TRBV30 and TRBJ1-1; 7 bases are a match to TRBD1. Germline V gene lookup returns CDR1 GTSNPN and CDR2 SVGIG (reference sequence). V was pared by 2 bases and J by 0 bases, with 3 bases of the junction left unmatched. The CDR3 contains 14 residues. CDR3 residues: CAWSPDRVNTEAFF. The CDR3 region has the DNA TGTGCCTGGAGTCCCGACAGGGTGAACACTGAAGCTTTCTTT.

This clone was detected a few times. This rearrangement joins TRBV19 to TRBJ1-2, with 8 bases lining up with TRBD1. V shed 7 bases and J 8 bases; nucleotides not matched to a gene: 9. There are 13 residues in the CDR3. The germline V gene encodes CDR1 LNHDA and CDR2 SQIVND (reference sequence). The CDR3 spells CASTDRGVGGYTF. CDR3 nucleotide sequence: TGTGCCAGTACCGACAGGGGAGTTGGGGGCTACACCTTC.